Presented here are 5 T cell receptor beta chains from one specimen sequenced in a study of blood T cell repertoires in COVID-19. Assay: immunoSEQ multiplex PCR; the TCRdb copy retains only in-frame clones and omits some. The sample has 450,000 to 500,000 clones; 70% to 90% are singletons. The sample was peripheral blood. The receptors come from a human donor in a cohort sampled during active COVID-19.

The rearrangement uses TRBV10-2 and TRBJ2-5; 8 bases line up with TRBD2. V lost 6 bases to trimming and J lost 1 base; unmatched junction nucleotides: 4. CDR1 is WSHSY, CDR2 SAAADI, per germline. This CDR3 contains 14 residues. The CDR3 DNA is TGCGCCAGCAGAAAACTAGCGGTCCAAGAGACCCAGTACTTC. Encoded protein: CASRKLAVQETQYF.

A note on this clone: This specimen includes other DNA sequences encoding the same CDR3. This chain uses TRBV5-1 with TRBJ2-5; 7 nucleotides agree with TRBD1. The CDR3 is made up of 14 amino acids. Per germline, CDR1 SGHRS and CDR2 YFSETQ. The V segment lost 4 bases and the J segment 2 bases; nucleotides outside the gene matches: 5. In nucleotides, the CDR3 is TGCGCCAGCAGCACGGGGACAGTTCAAGAGACCCAGTACTTC. It is translated as CASSTGTVQETQYF.

The V and J genes are TRBV18 and TRBJ1-3; D is undetermined. V dropped 0 bases and J dropped 0 bases, with 9 bases sitting between them. Looked up from germline, CDR1 is KGHSH and CDR2 is LQKENI. There are 16 residues in the CDR3. CDR3 DNA: TGTGCCAGCTCACCACCGGGAGCACGCTCTGGAAACACCATATATTTT. Protein: CASSPPGARSGNTIYF. The full variable domain, rest sourced from reference TRBV18 and TRBJ1-3, is NAGVMQNPRHLVRRRGQEARLRCSPMKGHSHVYWYRQLPEEGLKFMVYLQKENIIDESGMPKERFSAEFPKEGPSILRIQQVVRGDSAAYFCASSPPGARSGNTIYFGEGSWLTVV.

This chain joins TRBV7-8 and TRBJ2-5; 12 positions match TRBD2. The CDR3 spans 16 residues. V was clipped by 4 bases and J by 2 bases; unmatched bases: 5. Looked up from germline, CDR1 is SGHVS and CDR2 is FQNEAQ. The CDR3 is CASSSGLAGRQETQYF. CDR3 DNA: TGTGCCAGCAGCTCGGGACTAGCGGGTAGACAAGAGACCCAGTACTTC.

The rearrangement joins TRBV4-2 to TRBJ2-5, with 8 bases lining up with TRBD1. V lost 0 bases and J lost 4; bases outside the gene matches: 10. CDR1 and CDR2 (germline): LGHNA, YNFKEQ. The CDR3 runs to 17 residues. CDR3: CASSQDQLQGAAETQYF. In DNA form, the CDR3 reads TGTGCCAGCAGCCAAGACCAATTGCAGGGGGCCGCAGAGACCCAGTACTTC.